Below are 21 T cell receptor beta chains sequenced from a single sample in a study of blood T cell repertoires in COVID-19. Produced via immunoSEQ multiplex PCR; TCRdb's table is partial and in-frame only. The sample holds 200,000 to 300,000 clones, about four fifths seen once. Sequenced: peripheral blood. These receptors were obtained from a young man who had recovered from COVID-19.

The V and J genes are TRBV27 and TRBJ2-3; TRBD1 aligns across 7 bases. The CDR3 is 15 amino acids. CDR1 is MNHEY, CDR2 SMNVEV, per germline (reference sequence). The V gene end was trimmed by 2 bases and the J gene end by 2 bases; junction bases not matched to a gene: 4. The CDR3, as DNA: TGTGCCAGCAGTTTAAGGGGACAGTACACAGATACGCAGTATTTT. Residues: CASSLRGQYTDTQYF.

The rearrangement uses TRBV5-1 and TRBJ1-1; TRBD1 aligns across 7 bases. The CDR3 consists of 13 residues. Germline V gene data show CDR1 as SGHRS and CDR2 as YFSETQ. Unmatched junction bases numbered 7, after V lost 4 bases and J lost 7 bases. The CDR3 protein is CASSTGQSREAFF. CDR3 sequence (DNA): TGCGCCAGCAGCACGGGACAGTCGCGTGAAGCTTTCTTT.

The chain links TRBV15 to TRBJ1-2; tentatively, D is TRBD1 (5 bases). The CDR3 length is 13 residues. The V gene's germline CDR1 is LNHNV and CDR2 YYDKDF (reference sequence). V dropped 1 base and J dropped 6 bases, with 9 bases sitting between them. The CDR3 reads CATSRVGGDGYTF. The DNA of the CDR3 is TGTGCCACCAGCAGAGTCGGAGGGGATGGCTACACCTTC. The entire variable domain, with the rest obtained from reference TRBV15 and TRBJ1-2, is as follows: DAMVIQNPRYQVTQFGKPVTLSCSQTLNHNVMYWYQQKSSQAPKLLFHYYDKDFNNEADTPDNFQSRRPNTSFCFLDIRSPGLGDTAMYLCATSRVGGDGYTFGSGTRLTVV.

The chain carries TRBV3-1 (or the pseudogene TRBV3-2) and TRBJ2-1; weak D call: TRBD2 (6 bases). CDR3 length equals 15 residues. V lost 1 base, J lost 2 bases, and 9 bases lay in between. The germline V gene encodes CDR1 LGHDT and CDR2 YNNKEL (reference sequence). The CDR3 is CASSQAGGAYNEQFF. The CDR3 DNA reads TGTGCCAGCAGCCAAGCCGGGGGTGCCTACAATGAGCAGTTCTTC.

This chain connects TRBV12-5 to TRBJ1-5; 7 bases align to TRBD1. Germline values: CDR1 LGHNT, CDR2 FRNRAP. J lost 5 bases, V lost 1 base, and 5 bases had no gene match. CDR3 size: 15 residues. CDR3 sequence reads: CASGLGTGDYQPQHF. As DNA, the CDR3 is TGTGCTAGTGGTTTGGGGACAGGAGACTATCAGCCCCAGCATTTT.

The J gene is TRBJ1-2, the V gene TRBV28; 7 nucleotides match TRBD1. Germline V gene data show CDR1 as MDHEN and CDR2 as SYDVKM. The J segment lost 5 bases and the V segment lost 6 bases, leaving 12 bases of the junction unmatched. CDR3 length equals 15 residues. CDR3 DNA: TGTGCCAGCAGCTTTCCCCAGGGGGGTTCTTATGGCTACACCTTC. Translation gives CASSFPQGGSYGYTF.

V and J are TRBV9 and TRBJ2-1; 11 nucleotides align to TRBD2. J was trimmed by 2 bases and V by 3 bases; bases with no gene match: 4. This CDR3 contains 16 residues. Germline CDR1 and CDR2: SGDLS and YYNGEE. CDR3 sequence reads: CASSADSGGAYNEQFF. The CDR3 DNA reads TGTGCCAGCAGCGCAGATAGCGGGGGGGCCTACAATGAGCAGTTCTTC.

This clone showed up many times. The same CDR3 arises from other DNA sequences in this sample as well. The genes are TRBV4-1 and TRBJ2-3; possibly TRBD2 for D (6 bases). Germline-derived CDR1 and CDR2 are MGHRA and YSYEKL. The V gene lost 0 bases and the J gene lost 1 base, with 8 bases spanning the gap. CDR3 length equals 15 residues. DNA for the CDR3: TGCGCCAGCAGCCAAGATCCGGGGGGCACAGATACGCAGTATTTT. This encodes CASSQDPGGTDTQYF.

V and J are TRBV6-6 and TRBJ1-1, with unresolved D. The CDR3 runs to 14 residues. Germline assignment: CDR1 MNHNY and CDR2 SVGAGI (reference sequence). V was shortened by 2 bases and J by 4 bases, with 11 bases between the two germline ends. This CDR3 is CASSYTIGGTEAFF. Written as DNA, the CDR3 is TGTGCCAGCAGTTACACGATCGGCGGCACTGAAGCTTTCTTT.

The genes are TRBV4-2 and TRBJ2-1; D is unresolved. Trimming shortened V by 4 bases and J by 9 bases, and 10 bases separated the two germline ends. CDR3 length: 12 residues. Germline-derived CDR1 and CDR2 are LGHNA and YNFKEQ. CDR3 in amino acids: CASSRGTVEQFF. The CDR3 DNA is TGTGCCAGCAGCCGAGGTACCGTTGAGCAGTTCTTC.

The chain recombines TRBV19 with TRBJ1-1; no definite D call. This CDR3 is 16 amino acids long. CDR1 and CDR2 (germline): LNHDA, SQIVND (reference sequence). V lost 5 bases to trimming and J lost 0 bases, with 16 bases between them. In nucleotides, the CDR3 is TGTGCCAGTAGTTTGAACCTGGTTGGAGTGAACACTGAAGCTTTCTTT. It translates to CASSLNLVGVNTEAFF. Using reference TRBV19 and TRBJ1-1 for the parts outside the CDR3, the full variable domain is DGGITQSPKYLFRKEGQNVTLSCEQNLNHDAMYWYRQDPGQGLRLIYYSQIVNDFQKGDIAEGYSVSREKKESFPLTVTSAQKNPTAFYLCASSLNLVGVNTEAFFGQGTRLTVV.

Points on this clone: This sample includes further DNA sequences coding for the same CDR3. CDR3 sequence: CASSLTGNSPLHF. The CDR3 nucleotides are TGTGCCAGCAGCTTGACAGGGAATTCACCCCTCCACTTT. The rearrangement uses TRBV7-3 and TRBJ1-6; TRBD1 matches at 7 bases. The V and J ends lost 3 bases and 7 bases, in that order; junction bases with no gene match: 0. Germline V gene sequence: CDR1 SGHTA, CDR2 FQGTGA. This CDR3 is built from 13 residues.

This rearrangement joins TRBV5-6 to TRBJ2-3; D unresolved. Trimming left V 3 bases short and J 4 bases short, with 9 bases between. Per germline, CDR1 SGHDT and CDR2 YYEEEE. CDR3 length: 13 residues. The CDR3 DNA reads TGTGCCAGCAGCTCTAAGGCGGCAGATACGCAGTATTTT. Amino acids: CASSSKAADTQYF.

The rearrangement uses TRBV21-1 and TRBJ1-4. TRBV21-1 has pseudogene status. CDR3 size: 16 residues. The CDR3 region is CASSKEDRGIGEKLFF. CDR3 bases: TGTGCCAGCAGCAAAGAAGACCGGGGGATTGGCGAAAAACTGTTTTTT.

The chain recombines TRBV13 with TRBJ2-2, with D hard to call. Germline V CDR1 and CDR2: PRHDT, FYEKMQ (reference sequence). There are 18 residues in the CDR3. Trimming removed 5 bases at V and 0 bases at J, with 19 bases between. CDR3 in DNA: TGTGCCAGCAGCCTCGGCCTCGGGTTCGGAGCGAACACCGGGGAGCTGTTTTTT. As protein: CASSLGLGFGANTGELFF.

The chain combines TRBV18 with TRBJ1-4; D uncertain. Germline CDR1 KGHSH, CDR2 LQKENI. The CDR3 is made up of 16 amino acids. Trimming took 5 bases from V and 0 from J, leaving 13 bases between them. CDR3 sequence reads: CASSAHPPATNEKLFF. In DNA form, the CDR3 reads TGTGCCAGCTCAGCCCACCCGCCGGCAACTAATGAAAAACTGTTTTTT.

The chain joins TRBV12-5 to TRBJ2-2, with 7 bases lining up with TRBD1. Per germline, CDR1 LGHNT and CDR2 FRNRAP. The V segment lost 6 bases and the J segment 4 bases; nucleotides outside the gene matches: 8. This CDR3 has 15 residues. The CDR3 DNA sequence: TGTGCTAGTGGCTCTGACAGGGTGATCACCGGGGAGCTGTTTTTT. Translation gives CASGSDRVITGELFF.

This clone was detected only a few times. The chain carries TRBV7-9 and TRBJ1-6, with unresolved D. Germline values: CDR1 SEHNR, CDR2 FQNEAQ (reference sequence). Deletions cut 5 bases from V and 7 bases from J, with 12 bases between. This CDR3 is 14 amino acids long. The CDR3 sequence is CASSGEAGNSPLHF. As DNA, the CDR3 is TGTGCCAGCAGCGGGGAGGCGGGGAATTCACCCCTCCACTTT.

V gene TRBV6-5 combines with J gene TRBJ1-4, with 9 bases that match TRBD1. This CDR3 region has 15 residues. After removal of 5 bases from V and 8 bases from J, the junction contained 9 bases not matched to a gene. Germline-derived CDR1 and CDR2 are MNHEY and SVGAGI. This CDR3 reads CASSPSDRGWEKLFF. The CDR3 region has the DNA TGTGCCAGCAGTCCCTCGGACAGGGGATGGGAAAAACTGTTTTTT.

The CDR3 DNA sequence: TGTGCCAGCAGCTCGACTAGCGGGGGGCCCTACGAGCAGTACGTC. This encodes CASSSTSGGPYEQYV. The gene calls are TRBV11-2 and TRBJ2-7, with TRBD2 matching over 13 bases. There are 15 residues in the CDR3. From germline, CDR1 is SGHAT and CDR2 FQNNGV. The trim removed 4 bases at V and 2 bases at J, leaving 2 bases unmatched.

This clone was observed a few times. This chain links TRBV7-6 with TRBJ1-1, with TRBD1 matching over 10 bases. The CDR3 consists of 12 residues. Germline-derived CDR1 and CDR2 are SGHVS and FNYEAQ. Germline trimming cut 5 bases from V and 9 bases from J; bases unmatched to any gene: 3. The CDR3 here is CASSRQGAQAFF. For the CDR3, the DNA is TGTGCCAGCAGCAGACAGGGGGCCCAAGCTTTCTTT.